A single sample gave rise to the 11 T cell receptor beta chains below, sequenced in a study of PD-1 blockade in classical Hodgkin lymphoma. This sample's time point: cycle 4 day 1 (C4D1), after five to seven weeks of nivolumab. Brentuximab vedotin exposure varied among the patients, all of whom had relapsed after autologous stem cell transplantation. Assay used: immunoSEQ multiplex PCR; TCRdb lists only in-frame clones, some missing. The top ten hold 2.5% to 3.5% of the sample, which has tens of thousands of clones, roughly nine tenths seen once. This specimen was peripheral blood mononuclear cells (PBMCs), taken before the fourth cycle of nivolumab. All receptors derive from a human donor with classical Hodgkin lymphoma.

The chain is built from TRBV7-2 and TRBJ2-5, with D possibly TRBD2 on 7 matching bases. V was trimmed by 5 bases and J by 5 bases, leaving 12 bases between them. In germline, CDR1 is SGHTA, CDR2 FQGNSA. The CDR3 totals 13 residues. CDR3 DNA sequence: TGTGCCAGCAGCCACGGGGGGCCTGAGACCCAGTACTTC. It codes for CASSHGGPETQYF.

This sequence joins TRBV29-1 and TRBJ2-2; no clear D gene. The V gene's germline CDR1 is SQVTM and CDR2 ANQGSEA. With 4 bases removed from V and 4 bases from J, the gap between germline ends came to 13 bases. The CDR3 sequence is 14 residues long. The CDR3 here is CSVGRRLGTGELFF. In DNA, the CDR3 is TGCAGCGTTGGTCGACGCCTGGGCACCGGGGAGCTGTTTTTT.

This clone was detected once. The chain recombines TRBV25-1 with TRBJ1-1; 7 bases line up with TRBD1. Germline V gene data show CDR1 as MGHDK and CDR2 as SYGVNS. Unmatched junction bases numbered 5, after V lost 3 bases and J lost 4 bases. The CDR3 sequence is 14 residues long. The CDR3 loop reads CASSESTGLTEAFF. CDR3 sequence (DNA): TGTGCCAGCAGTGAGTCGACAGGGCTCACTGAAGCTTTCTTT.

This rearrangement joins TRBV19 to TRBJ2-1, with D uncertain. The germline V and J ends were trimmed by 1 base and 4 bases, with 11 bases remaining between them. Germline V lookup: CDR1 LNHDA, CDR2 SQIVND (reference sequence). The CDR3 consists of 15 residues. CDR3 loop: CASSIAVSQYNEQFF. CDR3 bases: TGTGCCAGTAGTATAGCAGTGAGCCAATACAATGAGCAGTTCTTC.

The J gene is TRBJ2-7, the V gene TRBV18; D might be TRBD1 (6 bases). V was pared by 5 bases and J by 0 bases, with 14 bases between. CDR1 is KGHSH, CDR2 LQKENI, per germline. CDR3 length equals 15 residues. CDR3 sequence (DNA): TGTGCCAGCTCATCACGGGACACCGACTCCTACGAGCAGTACTTC. This encodes CASSSRDTDSYEQYF.

The chain recombines TRBV14 with TRBJ2-4, with a weak D call TRBD2 (5 bases). The CDR3 contains 17 residues. Trimming pared 0 bases from V and 4 bases from J, leaving 16 bases between. In germline, CDR1 is SGHDN, CDR2 FVKESK. In DNA form, the CDR3 reads TGTGCCAGCAGCCAAGATTCCCCGTCGCTAGCAAAAAACATTCAGTACTTC. Residues: CASSQDSPSLAKNIQYF.

This chain links TRBV18 with TRBJ1-6, with a weak D call TRBD1 (6 bases). Trimming took off 6 bases at V and 6 bases at J, with 15 bases between the two ends. CDR3 length equals 15 residues. Germline CDR1 is KGHSH and CDR2 is LQKENI. CDR3 DNA sequence: TGTGCCAGCTCCTTAACCCGGGGGCCTAATTCACCCCTCCACTTT. Encoded protein: CASSLTRGPNSPLHF.

V and J are TRBV13 and TRBJ2-7; TRBD2 matches at 13 bases. The germline gives CDR1 PRHDT, CDR2 FYEKMQ (reference sequence). V gave up 2 bases and J gave up 2 bases; unmatched junction bases: 3. This CDR3 contains 16 residues. CDR3 protein: CASSLRLAGGTYEQYF. Written as DNA, the CDR3 is TGTGCCAGCAGCTTACGACTAGCGGGGGGCACCTACGAGCAGTACTTC. Supplemented by reference TRBV13 and TRBJ2-7, the full variable domain reads AAGVIQSPRHLIKEKRETATLKCYPIPRHDTVYWYQQGPGQDPQFLISFYEKMQSDKGSIPDRFSAQQFSDYHSELNMSSLELGDSALYFCASSLRLAGGTYEQYFGPGTRLTVT.

The V call is TRBV7-8, the J call TRBJ1-1; 11 nucleotides line up with TRBD1. CDR1 is SGHVS, CDR2 FQNEAQ, per germline. The CDR3 contains 16 residues. V dropped 6 bases and J dropped 4; count of bases not matched to a gene: 10. CDR3 loop: CASSPMFGTGGTEAFF. CDR3 in DNA: TGTGCCAGCAGTCCTATGTTTGGGACAGGGGGCACTGAAGCTTTCTTT.

The chain joins TRBV5-1 to TRBJ2-5; 15 nucleotides align to TRBD2. V lost 4 bases and J lost 6; bases outside the gene matches: 13. CDR1 is SGHRS, CDR2 YFSETQ, per germline. The CDR3 consists of 18 residues. The CDR3 DNA follows: TGCGCCAGCAGCCCGATTAGGACTAGCGGGGGGGCCGTGAAGACCCAGTACTTC. Its protein is CASSPIRTSGGAVKTQYF.

The chain is built from TRBV2 and TRBJ1-1; D gene unclear. The V end lost 1 base, the J end lost 0 bases, and 15 bases lay between the germline ends. Germline values: CDR1 SNHLY, CDR2 FYNNEI. CDR3 length: 17 residues. CDR3 sequence (DNA): TGTGCCAGCAGTGAAGAAGACTCCCTCAGAATGAACACTGAAGCTTTCTTT. Its protein is CASSEEDSLRMNTEAFF.